Following are 32 T cell receptor beta chains from one sample sequenced in a study of CD8 T cells in Susac syndrome. RNA amounts of about 0.5 to 1 ug underwent reverse transcription with random hexamers. MiXCR, run by TCRdb on the immunoSEQ multiplex PCR reads, gives a single entry per CDR3 protein. Of around 190,000 distinct CDR3 sequences listed, approximately 93% are singletons. Sequencing was carried out using CD4+ T cells from PBMCs. The receptor set was obtained from a human donor in good health.

V and J are TRBV7-9 and TRBJ1-1; possibly TRBD1 for D (6 bases). Deletions cut 5 bases from V and 4 bases from J, with 20 bases between. Germline CDR1 and CDR2: SEHNR and FQNEAQ (reference sequence). The CDR3 consists of 16 residues. In DNA form, the CDR3 reads TGTGCCAGCAGCCATAAGGCCTCGGGGGGCGGCACTGAAGCTTTCTTT. Its translation: CASSHKASGGGTEAFF. Based on the CDR3 plus reference TRBV7-9 and TRBJ1-1, the full variable domain is DTGVSQNPRHKITKRGQNVTFRCDPISEHNRLYWYRQTLGQGPEFLTYFQNEAQLEKSRLLSDRFSAERPKGSFSTLEIQRTEQGDSAMYLCASSHKASGGGTEAFFGQGTRLTVV.

This chain links TRBV6-5 with TRBJ2-3, with TRBD2 identical over 16 bases. The germline V gene has CDR1 MNHEY and CDR2 SVGAGI. There are 19 residues in the CDR3. The trim removed 2 bases at V and 1 base at J, leaving 6 bases unmatched. The CDR3 here is CASSYTGLAGGRGTDTQYF. CDR3 nucleotide sequence: TGTGCCAGCAGTTACACGGGACTAGCGGGGGGGCGCGGCACAGATACGCAGTATTTT.

The rearrangement joins TRBV19 to TRBJ2-2; 7 bases align to TRBD1. This CDR3 is built from 14 residues. Trimming cost V 6 bases and J 4 bases; bases outside gene matches: 5. Germline V gene sequence: CDR1 LNHDA, CDR2 SQIVND (reference sequence). This CDR3 reads CASSATGVTGELFF. CDR3 in DNA: TGTGCCAGTAGCGCCACAGGGGTCACCGGGGAGCTGTTTTTT.

The CDR3 region has the DNA TGTGCCAGCTCCCCTGGGGGGTTTGGGGGGGCTAACTATGGCTACACCTTC. Translation: CASSPGGFGGANYGYTF. This chain joins TRBV27 and TRBJ1-2; maybe TRBD1 (5 bases). The germline V and J ends were trimmed by 8 bases and 0 bases, with 22 bases remaining between them. The CDR3 sequence is 17 residues long. Germline loops: CDR1 MNHEY, CDR2 SMNVEV (reference sequence).

The chain combines TRBV20-1 with TRBJ2-5; D gene unclear. The CDR3 consists of 13 residues. Looked up from germline, CDR1 is DFQATT and CDR2 is SNEGSKA (reference sequence). V dropped 3 bases and J dropped 5 bases, with 13 bases sitting between them. CDR3: CSASSAGGETQYF. The DNA of the CDR3 is TGCAGTGCTAGCTCTGCAGGTGGCGAGACCCAGTACTTC.

The chain employs TRBV28 and TRBJ1-2, with 7 bases that match TRBD1. This CDR3 region has 16 residues. The trim removed 6 bases at V and 6 bases at J, leaving 16 bases unmatched. Germline CDR1 reads MDHEN; CDR2 reads SYDVKM. CDR3 loop: CASRSWTGTSRNGYTF. CDR3 in DNA: TGTGCCAGCAGATCGTGGACAGGTACCTCTAGGAATGGCTACACCTTC.

The rearrangement links TRBV10-3 to TRBJ2-1; 7 nucleotides match TRBD1. CDR1 ENHRY and CDR2 SYGVKD come from the germline V gene. The CDR3 is 16 residues long. The V segment lost 0 bases and the J segment 5 bases; nucleotides outside the gene matches: 7. In DNA, the CDR3 is TGTGCCATCAGTGAGTCGGGGCAGGGGGAAGACAATGAGCAGTTCTTC. Translated, it gives CAISESGQGEDNEQFF.

The chain has TRBV20-1 and TRBJ2-1; D perhaps matches TRBD1 (6 bases). The germline V gene encodes CDR1 DFQATT and CDR2 SNEGSKA (reference sequence). This CDR3 is built from 10 residues. The germline V and J ends were trimmed by 6 bases and 9 bases, with 9 bases remaining between them. DNA of the CDR3: TGCAGTGCCAGCAGGGGTGAGCAGTTCTTC. Translated, it gives CSASRGEQFF.

The gene calls are TRBV28 and TRBJ2-3, with TRBD1 matching 8 bases. The V gene's germline CDR1 is MDHEN and CDR2 SYDVKM. V lost 6 bases, J lost 6 bases, and 8 bases stayed unmatched. This CDR3 region has 14 residues. The CDR3 DNA follows: TGTGCCAGCAGGGGGGGACAGGCGGGTGATACGCAGTATTTT. Its protein product is CASRGGQAGDTQYF.

The V call is TRBV5-1, the J call TRBJ1-6; TRBD1 aligns across 11 bases. CDR1 SGHRS and CDR2 YFSETQ come from the germline V gene. This CDR3 is 20 amino acids long. Germline trimming cut 3 bases from V and 0 bases from J; bases unmatched to any gene: 11. CDR3 sequence: CASSSEPGQGGSSYNSPLHF. CDR3 nucleotides: TGCGCCAGCAGCTCGGAACCGGGACAGGGGGGCAGCTCCTATAATTCACCCCTCCACTTT.

The chain joins TRBV20-1 to TRBJ1-6; no clear D. CDR1 is DFQATT, CDR2 SNEGSKA, per germline (reference sequence). With 6 bases removed from V and 10 bases from J, the gap between germline ends came to 16 bases. This CDR3 comprises 13 residues. CDR3 coding DNA: TGCAGTGCCGGCGGGGAACTTTGGTCACCCCTCCACTTT. It translates to CSAGGELWSPLHF.

The chain joins TRBV9 to TRBJ2-7, with D perhaps matching TRBD1 or TRBD2 (6 bases each). There are 15 residues in the CDR3. Between the trimmed V and J ends, which lost 0 bases and 2 bases, there was a span of 12 bases. CDR1 and CDR2 from the germline V gene are SGDLS and YYNGEE. The CDR3 reads CASSVGGGGAYEQYF. The CDR3 DNA reads TGTGCCAGCAGCGTAGGAGGGGGAGGCGCCTACGAGCAGTACTTC.

The chain couples TRBV28 to TRBJ2-5; 7 positions agree with TRBD2. The junction had 17 bases not matched to a gene; V was cut back by 7 bases and J by 9 bases. The CDR3 has 15 residues. Germline values: CDR1 MDHEN, CDR2 SYDVKM. DNA of the CDR3: TGTGCCAGCAACCTGGGTTCTAGCGGCCCGGGGCCCCAGTACTTC. Residues: CASNLGSSGPGPQYF. The full variable domain, rest sourced from reference TRBV28 and TRBJ2-5, is DVKVTQSSRYLVKRTGEKVFLECVQDMDHENMFWYRQDPGLGLRLIYFSYDVKMKEKGDIPEGYSVSREKKERFSLILESASTNQTSMYLCASNLGSSGPGPQYFGPGTRLLVL.

The V and J genes are TRBV28 and TRBJ1-5, with a tentative D call TRBD1 (5 bases). Between the trimmed V and J ends, which lost 8 bases and 0 bases, there was a span of 8 bases. CDR1 and CDR2 from the germline V gene are MDHEN and SYDVKM. The CDR3 loop spans 13 amino acids. Here the CDR3 DNA reads TGTGCCAGCTGGGGGTTTAGCAATCAGCCCCAGCATTTT. It specifies CASWGFSNQPQHF. The full variable domain, rest sourced from reference TRBV28 and TRBJ1-5, is DVKVTQSSRYLVKRTGEKVFLECVQDMDHENMFWYRQDPGLGLRLIYFSYDVKMKEKGDIPEGYSVSREKKERFSLILESASTNQTSMYLCASWGFSNQPQHFGDGTRLSIL.

The chain joins TRBV27 to TRBJ1-2, with no clear D. CDR1 MNHEY and CDR2 SMNVEV come from the germline V gene (reference sequence). V dropped 2 bases and J dropped 8 bases, with 12 bases sitting between them. This CDR3 contains 13 residues. The CDR3 bases are TGTGCCAGCAGTTTAGAGTGGGTGCGAGGCTACACCTTC. It yields the protein CASSLEWVRGYTF.

The chain links TRBV20-1 to TRBJ2-5; D gene unclear. The V end was cut by 0 bases, the J end by 4 bases, with 6 bases between. The CDR3 is 12 amino acids. Per germline, CDR1 DFQATT and CDR2 SNEGSKA (reference sequence). The CDR3 loop is CSARENGETQYF. CDR3 DNA sequence: TGCAGTGCTAGAGAAAATGGAGAGACCCAGTACTTC.

The rearrangement links TRBV3-1 to TRBJ1-1; D is uncertain. The CDR3 is 15 amino acids. V was cut by 2 bases and J by 1 base, with 11 bases left in between. The germline V gene has CDR1 LGHDT and CDR2 YNNKEL (reference sequence). CDR3 region: CASSQLFPQNTEAFF. CDR3 DNA: TGTGCCAGCAGCCAATTATTTCCCCAGAACACTGAAGCTTTCTTT.

The rearrangement links TRBV3-1 to TRBJ1-1, with 7 bases identical to TRBD1. V dropped 0 bases and J dropped 0; count of bases not matched to a gene: 1. Germline CDR1 reads LGHDT; CDR2 reads YNNKEL (reference sequence). The length of the CDR3 is 15 residues. In DNA form, the CDR3 reads TGTGCCAGCAGCCAAGAGACAGGGTTGAACACTGAAGCTTTCTTT. Translated: CASSQETGLNTEAFF. The full variable domain, completed using reference TRBV3-1 and TRBJ1-1, is DTAVSQTPKYLVTQMGNDKSIKCEQNLGHDTMYWYKQDSKKFLKIMFSYNNKELIINETVPNRFSPKSPDKAHLNLHINSLELGDSAVYFCASSQETGLNTEAFFGQGTRLTVV.

The chain joins TRBV20-1 to TRBJ2-3; 8 bases fit TRBD2. The germline V gene encodes CDR1 DFQATT and CDR2 SNEGSKA (reference sequence). The CDR3 consists of 15 residues. V trimming: 0 bases; J trimming: 8 bases; junction bases outside the gene matches: 10. In DNA form, the CDR3 reads TGCAGTGCTAGAGATTCTCGGGGGGGCGCCAGTACGCAGTATTTT. It codes for CSARDSRGGASTQYF.

This sequence joins TRBV6-5 and TRBJ1-5; no reliable D call. This CDR3 spans 14 amino acids. V lost 6 bases to trimming and J lost 0 bases, with 9 bases between them. CDR1 and CDR2 from the germline V gene are MNHEY and SVGAGI. CDR3 protein: CASSATDSNQPQHF. The CDR3 region has the DNA TGTGCCAGCAGCGCTACAGATAGCAATCAGCCCCAGCATTTT.

J is TRBJ2-3 and V is TRBV6-5; 10 nucleotides match TRBD2. This CDR3 is built from 16 residues. CDR1 is MNHEY, CDR2 SVGAGI, per germline. Trimming removed 2 bases from V and 4 bases from J; junction bases left unmatched: 6. The CDR3 region is CASSYTLAGVSDTQYF. Written as DNA, the CDR3 is TGTGCCAGCAGTTACACGCTAGCGGGGGTCTCAGATACGCAGTATTTT.

CDR3 loop: CAWSVGMGNQPQHF. The CDR3 region has the DNA TGTGCCTGGAGTGTGGGGATGGGCAATCAGCCCCAGCATTTT. The chain links TRBV30 to TRBJ1-5; D is ambiguous. Trimming took off 0 bases at V and 2 bases at J, with 8 bases between the two ends. Per the germline V gene, CDR1 is GTSNPN and CDR2 is SVGIG (reference sequence). The CDR3 length is 14 residues.

A single count supports this clonotype. The chain employs TRBV2 and TRBJ1-1; tentative D call: TRBD1 (5 bases). The CDR3 sequence is 12 residues long. The V and J ends lost 5 bases and 2 bases respectively, with 6 bases between them. Germline-derived CDR1 and CDR2 are SNHLY and FYNNEI. The CDR3 DNA reads TGTGCCAGCAGTCGGACAAACACTGAAGCTTTCTTT. Its translation: CASSRTNTEAFF.

This chain connects TRBV7-2 to TRBJ2-5; TRBD2 is a possible D gene (5 bases). V was clipped by 8 bases and J by 1 base, with 8 bases between them. CDR3 length: 12 amino acids. Germline CDR1 and CDR2: SGHTA and FQGNSA. CDR3 sequence: CASSSRQETQYF. In DNA form, the CDR3 reads TGTGCCAGCTCTAGCCGCCAAGAGACCCAGTACTTC. Looking up the rest from reference TRBV7-2 and TRBJ2-5 gives the full variable domain: GAGVSQSPSNKVTEKGKDVELRCDPISGHTALYWYRQSLGQGLEFLIYFQGNSAPDKSGLPSDRFSAERTGGSVSTLTIQRTQQEDSAVYLCASSSRQETQYFGPGTRLLVL.

The table lists this clonotype with a count of one. The chain employs TRBV12-3 or TRBV12-4 and TRBJ1-5; D is unclear. CDR3 length equals 12 residues. With 3 bases removed from V and 4 bases from J, the gap between germline ends came to 4 bases. Written as DNA, the CDR3 is TGTGCCAGCAGTTTTGAGAATCAGCCCCAGCATTTT. It is translated as CASSFENQPQHF.

The V gene is TRBV20-1, the J gene TRBJ1-6; D unresolved. V was clipped by 2 bases and J by 7 bases, with 15 bases between them. The germline V gene encodes CDR1 DFQATT and CDR2 SNEGSKA (reference sequence). The CDR3 totals 15 residues. The CDR3 coding sequence is TGCAGTGCTAGACCGACGCCCACCTGGAATTCACCCCTCCACTTT. Translated, it gives CSARPTPTWNSPLHF.

The chain uses TRBV5-1 and TRBJ1-1; 9 nucleotides match TRBD1. The CDR3 runs 15 residues. With V trimmed by 3 bases and J by 1 base, 4 bases remained unmatched. Germline-derived CDR1 and CDR2 are SGHRS and YFSETQ. The CDR3 DNA follows: TGCGCCAGCAGCTGGGGGACAGGGAAGAACACTGAAGCTTTCTTT. This translates into CASSWGTGKNTEAFF.

The chain joins TRBV3-1 to TRBJ1-5; D gene unclear. The V end was cut by 4 bases, the J end by 4 bases, with 17 bases between. The CDR3 is 16 amino acids. CDR1 is LGHDT and CDR2 is YNNKEL in the germline V gene (reference sequence). The CDR3 is CASSLSAGLGNQPQHF. The CDR3 DNA reads TGTGCCAGCAGCCTAAGTGCTGGGCTGGGAAATCAGCCCCAGCATTTT.

The chain combines TRBV7-9 with TRBJ1-3, with TRBD1 matching 7 bases. The CDR3 is 15 residues long. V shed 1 base, J shed 7 bases, and the junction held 7 bases outside the gene matches. Germline V gives CDR1 SEHNR, CDR2 FQNEAQ (reference sequence). The CDR3 reads CASSLDPGGTNTIYF. The CDR3 DNA sequence: TGTGCCAGCAGCTTAGATCCAGGGGGGACGAACACCATATATTTT.

The chain recombines TRBV10-3 with TRBJ1-2; D ambiguous. The CDR3 runs 13 residues. With 0 bases removed from V and 0 bases from J, the gap between germline ends came to 2 bases. The germline V gene has CDR1 ENHRY and CDR2 SYGVKD. In DNA form, the CDR3 reads TGTGCCATCAGTGAGTCTACTAACTATGGCTACACCTTC. Translation: CAISESTNYGYTF.

V is TRBV5-1 and J is TRBJ1-2; 10 bases align to TRBD1. The CDR3 is 15 residues long. V trimming: 0 bases; J trimming: 8 bases; junction bases outside the gene matches: 7. Germline CDR1 and CDR2: SGHRS and YFSETQ. CDR3 in amino acids: CASSLETMTGGGYTF. In DNA, the CDR3 is TGCGCCAGCAGCTTGGAAACCATGACAGGGGGCGGCTACACCTTC.

The chain carries TRBV29-1 and TRBJ1-1, with TRBD1 matching 12 bases. Unmatched junction bases numbered 4, after V lost 8 bases and J lost 0 bases. CDR1 is SQVTM and CDR2 is ANQGSEA in the germline V gene. The CDR3 consists of 14 residues. Written as DNA, the CDR3 is TGCAGCATCGGGACAGGGGGCTTGAACACTGAAGCTTTCTTT. Protein product: CSIGTGGLNTEAFF.